Below, one TCR beta chain is given with its context. This record comes from a study of blood T cell repertoires in COVID-19. Background on the study: Samples representing acute and convalescent COVID-19 were sourced from the United States, Italy and Spain. Sources were T cells, B-cell-depleted T cells, or PBMCs; the material itself was cDNA or gDNA.

In the authors' methods: By means of reference gene primer amplification, nucleated cell counts were estimated. The data were produced by immunoSEQ multiplex PCR, yet TCRdb's version contains in-frame clones alone and is incomplete. V and J calls and clone size are those listed in that table; D and trimming were worked out from the DNA. The sample includes some 190,000 clones, 70% to 90% of them seen just once. V was clipped by 8 bases and J by 2 bases; unmatched bases: 2. Germline assignment: CDR1 MNHEY and CDR2 SVGAGI. The CDR3 extends over 12 amino acids. The sequence was collected from a human donor in a cohort sampled during active COVID-19. The sample was peripheral blood. The chain uses TRBV6-5 and TRBJ2-7; TRBD1 matches at 8 bases. As DNA, the CDR3 is TGTGCCAGCGGACAGGGAACCTACGAGCAGTACTTC. Amino acid sequence: CASGQGTYEQYF.